These T cell receptor beta chains were read from a single sample in a study of cytomegalovirus exposure and HLA in healthy donors. Clones were read by immunoSEQ multiplex PCR, and TCRdb kept only the in-frame ones, dropping some. The sample lists over 20,000 clones; around 64% were seen once. What was sequenced was PBMCs. The origin of the receptors is a woman in her 50s in good health and CMV-seronegative. Both conserved end residues are part of each CDR3. A D gene is named only where the DNA matches it firmly. Clone size is given for some rows only: seen once, a few or many times, or a class if the clone is expanded.

>TRBJ2-5|.|TRBV13|TRBD1
TGTGCCAGCAGCGGTACAGGGGGCGAAACTAAGACCCAGTACTTC
CASSGTGGETKTQYF
>TRBJ1-6|few|TRBV12-5|TRBD1
TGTGCTAGTGGTTTGGTACACAGGGGCAATAGAATCCCCCTCCACTTT
CASGLVHRGNRIPLHF
>TRBJ2-6|.|TRBV7-6|TRBD1
TGTGCCAGCAGCTCGCCGTCGTGGACAGGGGCACCAACTGGGGCCAACGTCCTGACTTTC
CASSSPSWTGAPTGANVLTF
>TRBJ1-6|.|TRBV5-1|TRBD1
TGCGCCAGCAGATCGACAGGGGCTGCATCCTATAATTCACCCCTCCACTTT
CASRSTGAASYNSPLHF
>TRBJ2-1|.|TRBV11-2|TRBD2
TGTGCCAGCAGCTTAGGCGGGCTAGCGGCCCACAATGAGCAGTTCTTC
CASSLGGLAAHNEQFF
>TRBJ2-5|.|TRBV4-2|TRBD1
TGTGCCAGCAGCCAAGACCCAGGACAGGGGGGGAGAGAGACCCAGTACTTC
CASSQDPGQGGRETQYF
>TRBJ2-1|once|TRBV30|TRBD1
TGTGCCTGGATCCCCTACCGGGACAGACACTCCTACAATGAGCAGTTCTTC
CAWIPYRDRHSYNEQFF
>TRBJ1-1|.|TRBV5-1|TRBD1
TGCGCCAGCAGCCCCTTGACAGGGGAAGCTTTCTTT
CASSPLTGEAFF
>TRBJ2-6|.|TRBV6-1|.
TGTGCCAGCAGTGACCGGAGGAGAGGCTCCCTAGTTTCTGGGGCCAACGTCCTGACTTTC
CASSDRRRGSLVSGANVLTF
>TRBJ2-6|.|TRBV5-1|TRBD1
TGCGCCAGCAGCTTGACTGACAGGGACGGGGCCAACGTCCTGACTTTC
CASSLTDRDGANVLTF
>TRBJ2-3|few|TRBV5-6|TRBD2
TGTGCCAGCAGCCTTCCGGGACTAGCGGGAGGGGATACGCAGTATTTT
CASSLPGLAGGDTQYF
>TRBJ2-7|few|TRBV4-1|TRBD1
TGCGCCAGCAGCCGAGTTTCGACAGGGGAATACGAGCAGTACTTC
CASSRVSTGEYEQYF
>TRBJ1-5|.|TRBV4-1|.
TGCGCCAGCAGCCCCGGAGGGGGCAATCAGCCCCAGCATTTT
CASSPGGGNQPQHF
>TRBJ1-5|few|TRBV4-2|.
TGTGCCAGCAGCCAAGATCCCAAAAGCAATCAGCCCCAGCATTTT
CASSQDPKSNQPQHF
>TRBJ1-6|.|TRBV15|.
TGTGCCACCAGCAGAGAACAGAATTCACCCCTCCACTTT
CATSREQNSPLHF
>TRBJ1-3|.|TRBV2|TRBD1
TGTGCCACCAGACAGGGGATCAGCTCTGGAAACACCATATATTTT
CATRQGISSGNTIYF
>TRBJ2-7|.|TRBV6-1|.
TGTGCCAGCCTTCGTCCGGAGACCTACGAGCAGTACTTC
CASLRPETYEQYF
>TRBJ1-4|.|TRBV15|.
TGTGCCACCAGCAGAGATGAGGGAAAACTGTTTTTT
CATSRDEGKLFF
>TRBJ1-1|.|TRBV5-1|.
TGCGCCAGCAGCTTGGAGGGCAGGGAGGGCACTGAAGCTTTCTTT
CASSLEGREGTEAFF
>TRBJ2-1|.|TRBV10-3|TRBD2
TGTGCCATCAGTCTATCGGGCGGGAGAAACAATGAGCAGTTCTTC
CAISLSGGRNNEQFF
>TRBJ1-2|.|TRBV7-2|.
TGTGCCAGCAGCTTAGGAAGGGACAACACCTTC
CASSLGRDNTF
>TRBJ1-5|.|TRBV29-1|.
TGCAGCGTTGAGGTAGGGGATCAGCCCCAGCATTTT
CSVEVGDQPQHF
>TRBJ1-3|.|TRBV29-1|.
TGCAGCGTTGACCTACAGGGAAACACCATATATTTT
CSVDLQGNTIYF
>TRBJ2-5|.|TRBV25-1|TRBD1
TGTGCCAGCAGGCCAGGACAGGGGAAGGGTGAGACCCAGTACTTC
CASRPGQGKGETQYF
>TRBJ2-2|.|TRBV10-2|.
TGCGCCAGCAGGGGGCAGCAAAACACCGGGGAGCTGTTTTTT
CASRGQQNTGELFF
>TRBJ1-4|.|TRBV6-5|TRBD1
TGTGCCAGCAGAAAACAGGGGTTGTATGAAAAACTGTTTTTT
CASRKQGLYEKLFF
>TRBJ2-7|.|TRBV5-1|.
TGCGCCAGCAGCTTGGGTCAGGGCATCTCCTACGAGCAGTACTTC
CASSLGQGISYEQYF
>TRBJ2-1|.|TRBV10-1|TRBD2
TGCGCCAGCAGCTACACTAGCGGCAATGAGCAGTTCTTC
CASSYTSGNEQFF
>TRBJ1-3|.|TRBV7-9|.
TGTGCCAGCACTCAGGGTAACTCTGGAAACACCATATATTTT
CASTQGNSGNTIYF
>TRBJ2-1|.|TRBV7-9|TRBD2
TGTGCCAGCAGAACCAGCGGGAGGTATGAGCAGTTCTTC
CASRTSGRYEQFF
>TRBJ2-7|few|TRBV28|.
TGTGCCAGCAAGGGGGGGGCGGGACAAGCGTACGAGCAGTACTTC
CASKGGAGQAYEQYF
>TRBJ2-5|.|TRBV6-6|.
TGTGCCAGCAGTTACTCGTCGGAGCGTCCACAAGAGACCCAGTACTTC
CASSYSSERPQETQYF
>TRBJ1-4|.|TRBV19|.
TGTGCCAGTAGTATAAGGGGAGGATATCATGAAAAACTGTTTTTT
CASSIRGGYHEKLFF
>TRBJ1-2|.|TRBV29-1|.
TGCAGCGTTTACGAGACAGGCGGCTATGGCTACACCTTC
CSVYETGGYGYTF
>TRBJ1-4|.|TRBV4-1|TRBD1
TGCGCCAGCACCCCGGGACAGGGGAGAGAAAAACTGTTTTTT
CASTPGQGREKLFF
>TRBJ2-5|.|TRBV5-8|TRBD1
TGTGCCAGCAGCTCACCCCGCCGGGACAGGGCGGAGACCCAGTACTTC
CASSSPRRDRAETQYF
>TRBJ2-5|.|TRBV29-1|TRBD1
TGCAGCGTCAGGGGGCAGGTAGAGACCCAGTACTTC
CSVRGQVETQYF
>TRBJ1-2|.|TRBV7-2|.
TGTGCCAGCCGGGGAACGGGACACCTCTATGGCTACACCTTC
CASRGTGHLYGYTF
>TRBJ1-2|.|TRBV7-9|TRBD1
TGTGCCAGCAGCTTAATGAAGGGGGCCTCTGGCTACACCTTC
CASSLMKGASGYTF
>TRBJ2-1|once|TRBV5-6|TRBD2
TGTGCCAGCAGCGGGACGACTAGCGGAGTGCCCTATGAGCAGTTCTTC
CASSGTTSGVPYEQFF
>TRBJ2-3|.|TRBV11-3|.
TGTGCCAGCAGTCTAACCGCTTCATCAGATACGCAGTATTTT
CASSLTASSDTQYF
>TRBJ1-5|.|TRBV7-2|.
TGTGCCAGCAGCTCACAGGGATATCAGCCCCAGCATTTT
CASSSQGYQPQHF
>TRBJ2-7|.|TRBV29-1|TRBD2
TGCAGCGTTCAGACCGGGACTAGCGGGGGTAGCGAGCAGTACTTC
CSVQTGTSGGSEQYF
>TRBJ1-1|.|TRBV25-1|.
TGTGCCAGCAGTGCGGGACAGAACACTGAAGCTTTCTTT
CASSAGQNTEAFF
>TRBJ1-5|.|TRBV18|.
TGTGCCAGCTCAGCCACGACAGATTCTATTAATCAGCCCCAGCATTTT
CASSATTDSINQPQHF
>TRBJ2-1|.|TRBV10-2|TRBD2
TGCGCCAGCAGAGCGGGAGGCAATGAGCAGTTCTTC
CASRAGGNEQFF
>TRBJ1-1|.|TRBV9|.
TGTGCCAGCAGCGTAGAGGGAGGTTTAGGCACTGAAGCTTTCTTT
CASSVEGGLGTEAFF
>TRBJ1-2|.|TRBV6-5|TRBD1
TGTGCCAGCAGTTACTCAGGACAGGGCTTTGGCTACACCTTC
CASSYSGQGFGYTF
>TRBJ2-7|.|TRBV29-1|TRBD1
TGCAGCGTAGGGACAGTGGGCGAGCAGTACTTC
CSVGTVGEQYF
>TRBJ2-2|.|TRBV5-6|.
TGTGCCAGCAGCCCAGTTACCGGGGAGCTGTTTTTT
CASSPVTGELFF